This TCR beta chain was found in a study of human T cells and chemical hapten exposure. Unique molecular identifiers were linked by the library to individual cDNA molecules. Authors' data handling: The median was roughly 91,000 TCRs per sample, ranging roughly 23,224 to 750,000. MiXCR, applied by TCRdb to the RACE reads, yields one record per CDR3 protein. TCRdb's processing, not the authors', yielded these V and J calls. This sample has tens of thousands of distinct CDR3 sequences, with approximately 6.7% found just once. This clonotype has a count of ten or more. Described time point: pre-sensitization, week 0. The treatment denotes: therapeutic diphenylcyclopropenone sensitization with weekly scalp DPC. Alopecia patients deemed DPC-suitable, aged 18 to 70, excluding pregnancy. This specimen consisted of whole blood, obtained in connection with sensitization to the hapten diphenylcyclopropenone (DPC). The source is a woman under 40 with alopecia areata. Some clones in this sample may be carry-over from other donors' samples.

The CDR3 coding sequence is TGTGCCAGCAGCTCCCGTAGGCCCTCTGGGGCCAACGTCCTGACTTTC. Its translation is CASSSRRPSGANVLTF. The chain is built from TRBV14 and TRBJ2-6; D ambiguous. The CDR3 spans 16 residues. V lost 5 bases and J lost 0, with 11 bases in between. The V gene's germline CDR1 is SGHDN and CDR2 FVKESK.